One TCR beta chain is described in this entry. Assay: immunoSEQ multiplex PCR; the TCRdb copy retains only in-frame clones and omits some. The sample shows tens of thousands of clones, approximately 80% of them seen only once. CDR3 length equals 15 residues. Germline V CDR1 and CDR2: SNHLY, FYNNEI. Trimming removed 6 bases from V and 7 bases from J, with 19 bases in between. These data belong to a study of OX40 agonist ivuxolimab in advanced cancers. Whole-study context: Males comprised over 80% of the group, whose mean age was around 62 years (range 23 to 79). Three patients got partial responses; one had hepatocellular carcinoma and two had cutaneous melanoma.

The material was CD4+ or CD8+ T cells sorted from blood, obtained in a trial of the OX40 agonist ivuxolimab. The rearrangement uses TRBV2 and TRBJ2-1; D may correspond to TRBD1 or TRBD2 (5 bases each). The TCR originated in an adult with an advanced solid tumor such as melanoma, head and neck, liver or kidney cancer. The CDR3 bases are TGTGCCAGCAGCCGGGGCGCGGGCCAAGGGAATGAGCAGTTCTTC. Translation: CASSRGAGQGNEQFF.